This T cell receptor (beta chain) was captured by sequencing in a study of post-analysis software for immune sequencing data (dated by TCRdb to between 2014 and 2016). Study-wide context: Recorded disease courses included relapsing-remitting, secondary progressive and progressive-relapsing multiple sclerosis, with some patients lacking subtype annotation. The multiple sclerosis patient repertoires were compared with around ten previously published healthy control repertoires from donors aged about 6 to 26 years. A subset of samples was prepared in parallel using single-end sample barcoding, then pooled and co-amplified after Illumina adapter ligation.

Broader findings and caveats from the paper: Direct clustering with F measure revealed strong co-clustering of samples prepared in the same batch, which led to a batch-effect correction. The multiple sclerosis patient group was slightly younger than the control group. Normalized Chao1 diversity was significantly lower in multiple sclerosis patients than controls, suggesting substantial peripheral T-cell clonal expansion. Patients showed significantly higher frequencies than controls for a handful of TRBV segments, among them TRBV5-6, TRBV5-1 and TRBV20-1.

Looking up the germline V gene yields CDR1 MNHNS and CDR2 SASEGT. The V end loses 3 bases and the J end loses 3 bases, and a stretch of 11 bases separates them. From the cysteine through the phenylalanine, the CDR3 covers 14 amino acids. Only the CDR3 portion is preserved as DNA: 42 bases, with reading frame beginning at the first base. As for this clonotype: Its antigen target is currently unknown. It has no much larger one-base neighbor in the sample; base qualities were not kept.

The library was built by means of PCR. Sequenced on an Illumina HiSeq 2500. To reduce PCR and sequencing biases, unique molecular identifiers were incorporated into the TCR beta cDNA libraries. Some 500,000 cDNA molecules were obtained for every 1 to 10 million input T cells, so each molecule roughly corresponded to one T cell. The same protocol used for the earlier healthy control dataset was applied to prepare and sequence the patient libraries. Within a given batch, samples were prepared together, multiplexed and sequenced on the same HiSeq lane. Per the source publication's procedure: MIGEC handled the raw barcoded reads, throwing out single-read molecular identifier groups before consensus assembly and CDR3 extraction. VDJtools was used for post-analysis of the clonotype tables, and diversity was normalized by down-sampling every dataset to the size of the smallest sample. In repertoire overlap clustering, CDR3 amino acid sequences, but not nucleotide sequences, were matched to correct batch-related cross-sample contamination. The public reads were run again by TCRdb, first through fastp at Q25 and then through MiXCR, and only productive beta chains were kept. Every entry covers one CDR3 protein and lists the most common genes and DNA from its rows. The V and J calls were not made by the authors but by TCRdb's processing. This sample lists some 690,000 distinct CDR3 sequences; approximately 59% were detected once. The ten most abundant clones make up approximately 11% of the sample.

To demonstrate the VDJtools post-analysis software, TCR beta repertoires were profiled from the peripheral blood of over ten young patients with multiple sclerosis. The multiple sclerosis patients were children and adolescents between about 6 and 16 years of age. Here the chain combines TRBV6-1 and TRBJ1-2; confidence is insufficient to name the D gene. The sequenced sample was blood. The clonotype comes from a girl aged 2 to 10 with multiple sclerosis. The nucleotides are TGTGCCAGCAGTGATTCCGGACTTGACTATGGCTACACCTTC. Its coded protein is CASSDSGLDYGYTF.